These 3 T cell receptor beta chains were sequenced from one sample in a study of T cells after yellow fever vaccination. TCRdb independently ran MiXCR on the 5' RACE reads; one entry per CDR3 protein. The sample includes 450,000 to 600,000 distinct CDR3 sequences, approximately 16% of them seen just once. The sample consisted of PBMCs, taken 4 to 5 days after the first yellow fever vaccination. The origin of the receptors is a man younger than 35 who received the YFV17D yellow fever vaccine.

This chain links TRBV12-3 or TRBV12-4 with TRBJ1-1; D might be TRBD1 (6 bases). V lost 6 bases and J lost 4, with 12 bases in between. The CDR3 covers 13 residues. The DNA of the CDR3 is TGTGCCAGCAGGCCAGGACAGTTCACTGAAGCTTTCTTT. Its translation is CASRPGQFTEAFF.

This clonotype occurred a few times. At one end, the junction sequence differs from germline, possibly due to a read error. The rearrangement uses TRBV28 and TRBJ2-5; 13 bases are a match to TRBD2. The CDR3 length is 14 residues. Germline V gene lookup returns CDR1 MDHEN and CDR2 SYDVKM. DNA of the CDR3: TGTGCCAGCAGAGTACCCGGGACTAGCGGGGCATGGCACTTC. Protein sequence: CASRVPGTSGAWHF.

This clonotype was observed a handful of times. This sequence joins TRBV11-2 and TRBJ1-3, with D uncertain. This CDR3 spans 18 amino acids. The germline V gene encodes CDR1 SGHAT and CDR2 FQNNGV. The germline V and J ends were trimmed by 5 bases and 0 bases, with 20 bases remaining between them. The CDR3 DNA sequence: TGTGCCAGCAGCCTGAATCAAATGGACTCTAGCTCTGGAAACACCATATATTTT. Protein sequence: CASSLNQMDSSSGNTIYF.